This T cell receptor beta chain comes out of a study of low-dose radiotherapy and immunotherapy resistance in tumors. Study-wide context: Cohort 1 received 0.5 Gy per fraction every 2 weeks, totaling 6.5 Gy. Cohort 2's total reached 13 Gy over 26 weeks, at 1 Gy per fraction every two weeks. Every two weeks patients got nivolumab 240 mg flat dose, plus ipilimumab 1 mg/kg every six weeks, intravenously. Patients took aspirin 300 mg by mouth once daily. This continued for four cycles, starting on cycle 1 day 1.

First-strand cDNA used TRAV- and TRBV-specific primers, covering alpha and beta chains. The authors amplified TCRs for about 18 PCR cycles with a constant-region primer and a V-primer adapter. TCRdb redid the calling of the reads with MiXCR, one entry per CDR3 protein. The data contain 10,000 to 15,000 distinct CDR3 sequences, roughly four fifths of them singletons. The germline gives CDR1 MDHEN, CDR2 SYDVKM. This CDR3 has 15 residues. Trimming took off 8 bases at V and 0 bases at J, with 13 bases between the two ends. The genes are TRBV28 and TRBJ1-4, with D uncertain. This sequence originates from a human donor with advanced metastatic prostate, ovarian, gallbladder or colorectal cancer (not recorded which). This table probably holds off-target reads from a library built for another chain. The CDR3, as DNA: TGTGCCAGCGAAGACGTGGATGCAACTAATGAAAAACTGTTTTTT. The encoded protein is CASEDVDATNEKLFF.